This is a list of T cell receptor beta chains from one sample in a study of cytomegalovirus exposure and HLA in healthy donors. Profiling relied on immunoSEQ multiplex PCR, and the TCRdb table lists in-frame clones only, not all of them. The sample lists approximately 220,000 clones, about four fifths seen once, with 4.5% to 7% in the top ten. The sequenced sample was PBMCs. The receptor source for this set is a man in his forties in good health and CMV-seropositive. Each CDR3 is given with its conserved first and last residue. Fields, in order: CDR3 protein, CDR3 DNA, clone size, J gene, V gene, D gene. D genes are given only for firm matches. Clone size is given for some rows only: seen once, a few or many times, or a class if the clone is expanded.

CDR3aa: CASSLGTGGFTGELFF
CDR3nt: TGTGCCAGCAGCTTAGGGACAGGGGGCTTTACCGGGGAGCTGTTTTTT
abundance: .
j_gene: TRBJ2-2
v_gene: TRBV7-3
d_gene: TRBD1

CDR3aa: CASSLILTSGPGWQETQYF
CDR3nt: TGTGCCAGCAGCTTAATCCTTACTAGCGGTCCCGGCTGGCAAGAGACCCAGTACTTC
abundance: .
j_gene: TRBJ2-5
v_gene: TRBV11-3
d_gene: TRBD2

CDR3aa: CASSGDRGTEETQYF
CDR3nt: TGTGCCAGCAGCGGTGACAGGGGAACCGAAGAGACCCAGTACTTC
abundance: .
j_gene: TRBJ2-5
v_gene: TRBV7-9
d_gene: TRBD1

CDR3aa: CASSLTSGYNEQFF
CDR3nt: TGTGCCAGCAGCTTGACTAGCGGATACAATGAGCAGTTCTTC
abundance: .
j_gene: TRBJ2-1
v_gene: TRBV5-4
d_gene: TRBD2

CDR3aa: CASSINRRNTEAFF
CDR3nt: TGTGCCAGTAGTATAAACAGGCGGAACACTGAAGCTTTCTTT
abundance: .
j_gene: TRBJ1-1
v_gene: TRBV19
d_gene: .

CDR3aa: CAWSVPQGLNEKLFF
CDR3nt: TGTGCCTGGAGTGTACCACAGGGTCTTAATGAAAAACTGTTTTTT
abundance: once
j_gene: TRBJ1-4
v_gene: TRBV30
d_gene: .

CDR3aa: CASSIDRGNTIYF
CDR3nt: TGTGCCAGCAGTATCGACCGGGGGAACACCATATATTTT
abundance: .
j_gene: TRBJ1-3
v_gene: TRBV6-6
d_gene: .

CDR3aa: CAWSVLSVATDTQYF
CDR3nt: TGTGCCTGGAGTGTACTAAGCGTGGCCACAGATACGCAGTATTTT
abundance: .
j_gene: TRBJ2-3
v_gene: TRBV30
d_gene: .

CDR3aa: CASRYGSTSTDTQYF
CDR3nt: TGTGCCAGCCGGTACGGGAGTACTAGCACAGATACGCAGTATTTT
abundance: .
j_gene: TRBJ2-3
v_gene: TRBV6-6
d_gene: .

CDR3aa: CASSLGGGATEAFF
CDR3nt: TGTGCCAGCAGCCTTGGCGGGGGGGCCACTGAAGCTTTCTTT
abundance: .
j_gene: TRBJ1-1
v_gene: TRBV6-5
d_gene: .

CDR3aa: CASSVSSQWGDEQFF
CDR3nt: TGTGCCAGCAGCGTGTCTAGCCAGTGGGGAGATGAGCAGTTCTTC
abundance: .
j_gene: TRBJ2-1
v_gene: TRBV7-6
d_gene: .

CDR3aa: CASSPPDRVGQPQHF
CDR3nt: TGTGCCAGCTCACCGCCGGACAGGGTCGGCCAGCCCCAGCATTTT
abundance: .
j_gene: TRBJ1-5
v_gene: TRBV18
d_gene: TRBD1

CDR3aa: CASSLLAGGDTGELFF
CDR3nt: TGCGCCAGCAGCTTACTAGCGGGAGGGGATACCGGGGAGCTGTTTTTT
abundance: few
j_gene: TRBJ2-2
v_gene: TRBV5-1
d_gene: TRBD2

CDR3aa: CATSRDIQANQPQHF
CDR3nt: TGTGCCACCAGCAGAGATATCCAGGCGAATCAGCCCCAGCATTTT
abundance: few
j_gene: TRBJ1-5
v_gene: TRBV15
d_gene: .

CDR3aa: CASSIDPGTGAYNEQFF
CDR3nt: TGTGCCAGTAGTATAGATCCGGGGACAGGAGCCTACAATGAGCAGTTCTTC
abundance: few
j_gene: TRBJ2-1
v_gene: TRBV19
d_gene: TRBD1

CDR3aa: CASSLVGREDYGYTF
CDR3nt: TGTGCCAGCAGCTTAGTCGGCAGGGAGGACTATGGCTACACCTTC
abundance: once
j_gene: TRBJ1-2
v_gene: TRBV7-9
d_gene: .

CDR3aa: CASSHSRTSGSNEQFF
CDR3nt: TGTGCCAGCAGCCACTCCCGGACTAGCGGGAGCAATGAGCAGTTCTTC
abundance: .
j_gene: TRBJ2-1
v_gene: TRBV7-3
d_gene: TRBD2

CDR3aa: CASSIPREETQYF
CDR3nt: TGTGCCAGTAGTATCCCCAGGGAAGAGACCCAGTACTTC
abundance: .
j_gene: TRBJ2-5
v_gene: TRBV19
d_gene: .

CDR3aa: CASNRQGAGETQYF
CDR3nt: TGTGCCAGCAACCGACAGGGGGCTGGCGAGACCCAGTACTTC
abundance: .
j_gene: TRBJ2-5
v_gene: TRBV2
d_gene: TRBD1

CDR3aa: CASSQDQGSNEKLFF
CDR3nt: TGTGCCAGCAGCCAAGATCAGGGAAGTAATGAAAAACTGTTTTTT
abundance: .
j_gene: TRBJ1-4
v_gene: TRBV4-2
d_gene: .

CDR3aa: CASSYPIAGGYNEQFF
CDR3nt: TGTGCCAGCAGTTACCCTATAGCGGGAGGGTACAATGAGCAGTTCTTC
abundance: .
j_gene: TRBJ2-1
v_gene: TRBV6-5
d_gene: TRBD2

CDR3aa: CASSDPPGGKETQYF
CDR3nt: TGTGCCAGCAGTGACCCCCCCGGCGGGAAAGAGACCCAGTACTTC
abundance: once
j_gene: TRBJ2-5
v_gene: TRBV25-1
d_gene: .

CDR3aa: CASSDRLNTEAFF
CDR3nt: TGTGCCAGCAGTGACAGATTGAACACTGAAGCTTTCTTT
abundance: .
j_gene: TRBJ1-1
v_gene: TRBV2
d_gene: .

CDR3aa: CASSRPAGNTDTQYF
CDR3nt: TGTGCCAGCAGTCGCCCGGCAGGGAACACAGATACGCAGTATTTT
abundance: few
j_gene: TRBJ2-3
v_gene: TRBV25-1
d_gene: .

CDR3aa: CASRGRQGVDGELFF
CDR3nt: TGCGCCAGCAGAGGACGACAGGGGGTGGACGGGGAGCTGTTTTTT
abundance: once
j_gene: TRBJ2-2
v_gene: TRBV10-1
d_gene: TRBD1

CDR3aa: CAWSVTPSGLGTQYF
CDR3nt: TGTGCCTGGAGCGTCACCCCTAGCGGACTAGGGACCCAGTACTTC
abundance: .
j_gene: TRBJ2-5
v_gene: TRBV30
d_gene: TRBD2

CDR3aa: CASSEATGLNQPQHF
CDR3nt: TGTGCCAGCAGTGAAGCCACAGGGCTCAATCAGCCCCAGCATTTT
abundance: .
j_gene: TRBJ1-5
v_gene: TRBV6-1
d_gene: .

CDR3aa: CASSRPGTGSSSTNTEAFF
CDR3nt: TGCGCCAGCAGCCGTCCCGGGACAGGGAGCAGTTCAACGAACACTGAAGCTTTCTTT
abundance: .
j_gene: TRBJ1-1
v_gene: TRBV5-1
d_gene: TRBD1

CDR3aa: CAWSTRVGELFF
CDR3nt: TGTGCCTGGAGTACGCGAGTCGGGGAGCTGTTTTTT
abundance: .
j_gene: TRBJ2-2
v_gene: TRBV30
d_gene: .

CDR3aa: CASSPTSEETQYF
CDR3nt: TGTGCCAGCAGCCCCACTAGCGAGGAGACCCAGTACTTC
abundance: .
j_gene: TRBJ2-5
v_gene: TRBV13
d_gene: TRBD2

CDR3aa: CASTQIVGVRVYGYTF
CDR3nt: TGTGCCAGCACCCAAATTGTCGGGGTTCGAGTCTATGGCTACACCTTC
abundance: .
j_gene: TRBJ1-2
v_gene: TRBV28
d_gene: .

CDR3aa: CASSPGTGVNYGYTF
CDR3nt: TGCGCCAGCAGCCCCGGGACAGGGGTTAACTATGGCTACACCTTC
abundance: few
j_gene: TRBJ1-2
v_gene: TRBV4-1
d_gene: TRBD1

CDR3aa: CASSSYSGRALDEQFF
CDR3nt: TGTGCCAGCAGCTCCTATAGCGGGAGGGCCCTCGATGAGCAGTTCTTC
abundance: once
j_gene: TRBJ2-1
v_gene: TRBV7-9
d_gene: TRBD2

CDR3aa: CASSLAGTGDGYTF
CDR3nt: TGTGCCAGCAGCTTAGCGGGGACAGGGGATGGCTACACCTTC
abundance: .
j_gene: TRBJ1-2
v_gene: TRBV7-9
d_gene: TRBD1

CDR3aa: CASSQDRGSNQPQHF
CDR3nt: TGTGCCAGCAGCCAGGACAGGGGTAGCAATCAGCCCCAGCATTTT
abundance: .
j_gene: TRBJ1-5
v_gene: TRBV6-1
d_gene: TRBD1

CDR3aa: CASSLVRSTNEKLFF
CDR3nt: TGCGCCAGCAGCTTGGTGCGGTCAACTAATGAAAAACTGTTTTTT
abundance: .
j_gene: TRBJ1-4
v_gene: TRBV5-1
d_gene: .

CDR3aa: CASSQERGEGYTF
CDR3nt: TGCGCCAGCAGCCAAGAACGGGGGGAAGGCTACACCTTC
abundance: few
j_gene: TRBJ1-2
v_gene: TRBV4-1
d_gene: .

CDR3aa: CATSRDLDGLPEETQYF
CDR3nt: TGTGCCACCAGCAGAGATCTAGATGGACTTCCCGAAGAGACCCAGTACTTC
abundance: .
j_gene: TRBJ2-5
v_gene: TRBV15
d_gene: .

CDR3aa: CASRLPAGGEDTQYF
CDR3nt: TGTGCCAGCAGGCTTCCGGCGGGAGGGGAAGATACGCAGTATTTT
abundance: few
j_gene: TRBJ2-3
v_gene: TRBV6-6
d_gene: TRBD2

CDR3aa: CASTTGLSSYNEQFF
CDR3nt: TGTGCCAGTACCACAGGGTTGAGTTCCTACAATGAGCAGTTCTTC
abundance: .
j_gene: TRBJ2-1
v_gene: TRBV19
d_gene: .

CDR3aa: CASSYLGEPNEKLFF
CDR3nt: TGTGCCAGCAGTTATCTTGGGGAGCCAAATGAAAAACTGTTTTTT
abundance: .
j_gene: TRBJ1-4
v_gene: TRBV6-5
d_gene: .

CDR3aa: CASIPGTGNEQYF
CDR3nt: TGTGCCAGCATCCCCGGGACAGGGAACGAGCAGTACTTC
abundance: .
j_gene: TRBJ2-7
v_gene: TRBV6-5
d_gene: TRBD1

CDR3aa: CASSALAGFSDTQYF
CDR3nt: TGTGCCAGCAGCGCACTAGCGGGATTCTCAGATACGCAGTATTTT
abundance: .
j_gene: TRBJ2-3
v_gene: TRBV11-3
d_gene: TRBD2

CDR3aa: CASIPTGLFYGYTF
CDR3nt: TGTGCCAGTATCCCGACAGGGCTTTTCTATGGCTACACCTTC
abundance: .
j_gene: TRBJ1-2
v_gene: TRBV19
d_gene: TRBD1

CDR3aa: CASSLRGRLFQETQYF
CDR3nt: TGTGCCAGCAGCTTGAGAGGGAGGCTGTTTCAAGAGACCCAGTACTTC
abundance: .
j_gene: TRBJ2-5
v_gene: TRBV5-8
d_gene: .

CDR3aa: CASSSGGWGALENEKLFF
CDR3nt: TGTGCCAGCAGTTCAGGGGGATGGGGGGCGCTTGAAAATGAAAAACTGTTTTTT
abundance: .
j_gene: TRBJ1-4
v_gene: TRBV28
d_gene: TRBD1

CDR3aa: CASSRRAGDGYTF
CDR3nt: TGTGCCAGCAGCCGAAGGGCGGGCGACGGCTACACCTTC
abundance: .
j_gene: TRBJ1-2
v_gene: TRBV2
d_gene: .

CDR3aa: CASSGSGRVQFF
CDR3nt: TGTGCCAGCAGTGGGAGCGGGAGGGTGCAGTTCTTC
abundance: .
j_gene: TRBJ2-1
v_gene: TRBV6-5
d_gene: TRBD2

CDR3aa: CASSQGLAGNEQFF
CDR3nt: TGTGCCAGCAGCCAAGGACTAGCGGGCAATGAGCAGTTCTTC
abundance: .
j_gene: TRBJ2-1
v_gene: TRBV27
d_gene: TRBD2

CDR3aa: CASSQTGGLYNEQFF
CDR3nt: TGTGCCAGCAGCCAGACGGGAGGACTCTACAATGAGCAGTTCTTC
abundance: .
j_gene: TRBJ2-1
v_gene: TRBV4-2
d_gene: TRBD2

CDR3aa: CASSQTTMRETQYF
CDR3nt: TGCGCCAGCAGCCAGACAACCATGAGAGAGACCCAGTACTTC
abundance: .
j_gene: TRBJ2-5
v_gene: TRBV5-1
d_gene: .